These 16 T cell receptor beta chains were all obtained from the same sample, sequenced in a study of CD8 T cells in ankylosing spondylitis. TCRdb itself ran the 5' RACE reads through MiXCR, one entry per CDR3 protein. The sample lists fewer than 40,000 distinct CDR3 sequences; approximately 28% were seen once. Sequencing was performed on synovial fluid, either unsorted or a sorted T cell fraction (not recorded which). These receptor sequences come from a male donor with ankylosing spondylitis.

This clonotype has a handful of counts. V usage is TRBV23-1 and J usage is TRBJ2-1; TRBD1 matches 9 bases. TRBV23-1 is recorded as an ORF, its role being uncertain. Trimming removed 0 bases from V and 9 bases from J; junction bases left unmatched: 6. The CDR3 runs to 15 residues. The CDR3 DNA sequence: TGCGCCAGCAGTCAATCCAGGACAGGGGTTCGTGAGCAGTTCTTC. Its protein product is CASSQSRTGVREQFF.

The rearrangement joins TRBV11-1 to TRBJ2-3, with 15 bases fitting TRBD2. The CDR3 runs to 19 residues. Germline lookup yields CDR1 SGHAT and CDR2 FQDESV (reference sequence). V dropped 5 bases and J dropped 2; count of bases not matched to a gene: 11. CDR3 sequence (DNA): TGTGCCAGCAGCCTCCTGGGGGGACTAGCGGGAGGCCCCACAGATACGCAGTATTTT. Its protein is CASSLLGGLAGGPTDTQYF.

Sample share makes this clonotype medium-sized. The chain is built from TRBV11-2 and TRBJ2-1; D gene ambiguous. The germline gives CDR1 SGHAT, CDR2 FQNNGV. V was clipped by 0 bases and J by 0 bases, with 9 bases between them. CDR3 length: 16 residues. CDR3 in amino acids: CASSLDPVSSYNEQFF. The DNA for the CDR3 is TGTGCCAGCAGCTTAGACCCCGTCAGCTCCTACAATGAGCAGTTCTTC.

This clonotype showed up just a few times. The chain links TRBV6-2 or TRBV6-3 to TRBJ1-2, with D tentatively TRBD1 (5 bases). The ends were cut back, 7 bases at V and 5 bases at J, with 14 bases in the middle. Germline V CDR1 and CDR2: MNHEY, SVGEGT. The length of the CDR3 is 13 residues. In DNA form, the CDR3 reads TGTGCCAGCATCAAGCGGGGGAGTTATGGCTACACCTTC. This codes for CASIKRGSYGYTF.

This clonotype was picked up many times. This rearrangement joins TRBV11-2 to TRBJ2-1, with 8 bases aligning to TRBD2. Trimming cost V 4 bases and J 9 bases; bases outside gene matches: 8. CDR3 size: 14 residues. Looked up from germline, CDR1 is SGHAT and CDR2 is FQNNGV. CDR3 sequence: CASSSGLGAGEQFF. CDR3 sequence (DNA): TGTGCCAGCAGCTCGGGACTAGGGGCTGGTGAGCAGTTCTTC. The whole variable domain, remainder taken from reference TRBV11-2 and TRBJ2-1, is EAGVAQSPRYKIIEKRQSVAFWCNPISGHATLYWYQQILGQGPKLLIQFQNNGVVDDSQLPKDRFSAERLKGVDSTLKIQPAKLEDSAVYLCASSSGLGAGEQFFGPGTRLTVL.

The V and J genes are TRBV30 and TRBJ1-3; D gene ambiguous. V was pared by 5 bases and J by 0 bases, with 11 bases between. The CDR3 is 14 amino acids. CDR1 is GTSNPN and CDR2 is SVGIG in the germline V gene (reference sequence). CDR3: CAWDETGSGNTIYF. CDR3 coding DNA: TGTGCCTGGGATGAAACCGGCTCTGGAAACACCATATATTTT.

The chain's CDR3 is CASSLYSGSSHEQFF. DNA of the CDR3: TGTGCCAGCAGTTTATATAGCGGGAGTAGCCATGAGCAGTTCTTC. The chain employs TRBV27 and TRBJ2-1; TRBD2 agrees at 9 bases. Germline assignment: CDR1 MNHEY and CDR2 SMNVEV (reference sequence). Trimming at V came to 1 base and at J to 8 bases, leaving 6 bases not matched to a gene. This CDR3 contains 15 residues.

With respect to this clonotype: At one boundary the junction diverges from the germline segment, which might be a read error. Written as DNA, the CDR3 is TGTGCCAGCAGCCCCGACAGGAGGTATGGCGACACCTTC. Encoded protein: CASSPDRRYGDTF. V usage is TRBV6-6 and J usage is TRBJ1-2; TRBD1 might be the D (6 bases). CDR1 and CDR2 (germline): MNHNY, SVGAGI (reference sequence). CDR3 length: 13 amino acids.

The rearrangement uses TRBV6-5 and TRBJ1-1; the D is unclear. The CDR3 has 18 amino acids. The germline V and J ends were trimmed by 0 bases and 6 bases, with 23 bases remaining between them. CDR1 and CDR2 from the germline V gene are MNHEY and SVGAGI. The CDR3 nucleotides are TGTGCCAGCAGTTACTCCCCCGGGGTGGGAGGCAGACTCGCTGAAGCTTTCTTT. It yields the protein CASSYSPGVGGRLAEAFF.

This clonotype was detected ten times or more. This rearrangement joins TRBV13 to TRBJ2-7, with unresolved D. This CDR3 contains 11 residues. V lost 5 bases to trimming and J lost 6 bases, with 8 bases between them. CDR1 is PRHDT, CDR2 FYEKMQ, per germline (reference sequence). The CDR3 sequence is CASSDRGEQYF. CDR3 DNA sequence: TGTGCCAGCAGCGATCGTGGCGAGCAGTACTTC.

This clonotype turned up a few times. CDR3 nucleotide sequence: TGTGCCAGCAGTTTAGGAAATGAAGCTTTCTTT. It specifies CASSLGNEAFF. The chain carries TRBV12-3 or TRBV12-4 and TRBJ1-1; the D is unclear. This CDR3 contains 11 residues. The V gene lost 1 base and the J gene lost 7 bases, with 4 bases spanning the gap.

The J gene is TRBJ2-7, the V gene TRBV6-2 or TRBV6-3; the match to TRBD2 covers 9 bases. This CDR3 is built from 15 residues. Germline V gene sequence: CDR1 MNHEY, CDR2 SVGEGT. J lost 4 bases, V lost 5 bases, and 9 bases had no gene match. DNA of the CDR3: TGTGCCAGCAGTCAACGTCTAGCGGGATTGTACGAGCAGTACGTC. Its translation: CASSQRLAGLYEQYV.

This clonotype has a handful of counts. The chain recombines TRBV20-1 with TRBJ2-1; TRBD1 matches 9 bases. There are 13 residues in the CDR3. Trimming removed 5 bases from V and 9 bases from J; junction bases left unmatched: 8. The V gene's germline CDR1 is DFQATT and CDR2 SNEGSKA (reference sequence). In nucleotides, the CDR3 is TGCAGTGCTTCGACAGGGGGTAGGGGTGAGCAGTTCTTC. Translated: CSASTGGRGEQFF.

This chain uses TRBV29-1 with TRBJ1-1; 12 bases fit TRBD1. Germline V CDR1 and CDR2: SQVTM, ANQGSEA. The CDR3 runs to 13 residues. V dropped 3 bases and J dropped 10; count of bases not matched to a gene: 6. CDR3 bases: TGCAGCGTTGATGGGACAGGGGGCCTCCCAGCTTTCTTT. Translated: CSVDGTGGLPAFF.

This clonotype has at least ten counts. This rearrangement joins TRBV7-8 to TRBJ2-7, with D unclear. The CDR3 spans 13 residues. Germline V CDR1 and CDR2: SGHVS, FQNEAQ. V dropped 3 bases and J dropped 2 bases, with 8 bases sitting between them. DNA for the CDR3: TGTGCCAGCAGCTTCGACAAGACCTACGAGCAGTACGTC. This encodes CASSFDKTYEQYV.

This chain joins TRBV20-1 and TRBJ1-5; TRBD1 might be the D (5 bases). The CDR3 covers 14 residues. In germline, CDR1 is DFQATT, CDR2 SNEGSKA (reference sequence). V lost 0 bases and J lost 7, with 13 bases in between. CDR3 DNA sequence: TGCAGTGCTAGAGATGCGGGGGAAGGCCAGCCCCAGCATTTT. This translates into CSARDAGEGQPQHF.